The TCR beta chain described here comes from a study of vaccination and CD4 T cells after COVID-19. Overall study: The cells in question were stimulated using overlapping spike peptides derived from SARS-CoV-2, HCoV-NL63, HCoV-OC43 and HCoV-229E.

Treatment defined: roughly 11-day PBMC culture with coronavirus spike peptide pools or control peptides (ViraFEST assay). Researchers used the Oncomine TCR Beta short-read assay to sequence DNA from cultured CD4+ T cells. MiXCR was run by TCRdb on the PCR reads, yielding one entry per CDR3 protein. Of approximately 15,000 distinct CDR3 sequences in the sample, roughly 51% were seen once. CDR1 is DFQATT and CDR2 is SNEGSKA in the germline V gene (reference sequence). V lost 0 bases and J lost 1; bases outside the gene matches: 2. The CDR3 loop spans 15 amino acids. In its sample, this clonotype was seen a few times. The antigen is not known.

The V gene is TRBV20-1, the J gene TRBJ2-3; 9 bases are shared with TRBD2. This receptor was identified in a human donor who had recovered from COVID-19. The sample taken for sequencing was CD4+ T cells from blood, cultured in vitro. CDR3 sequence: CSARDLAGGTDTQYF. The CDR3 nucleotides read TGCAGTGCTAGAGATTTAGCGGGAGGCACAGATACGCAGTATTTT.